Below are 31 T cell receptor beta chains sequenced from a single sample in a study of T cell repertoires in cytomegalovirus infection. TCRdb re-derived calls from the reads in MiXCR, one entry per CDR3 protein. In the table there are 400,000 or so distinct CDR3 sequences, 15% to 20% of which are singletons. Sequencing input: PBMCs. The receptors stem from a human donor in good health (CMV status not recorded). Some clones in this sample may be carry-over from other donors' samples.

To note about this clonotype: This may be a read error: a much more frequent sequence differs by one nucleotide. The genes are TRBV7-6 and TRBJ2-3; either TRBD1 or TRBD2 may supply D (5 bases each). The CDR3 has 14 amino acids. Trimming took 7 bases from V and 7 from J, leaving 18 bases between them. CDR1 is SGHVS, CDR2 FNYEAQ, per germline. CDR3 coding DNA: TGTGCCAGCAACCCGGGGCGGGCTCCTAATACGCAGTATTTT. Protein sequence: CASNPGRAPNTQYF.

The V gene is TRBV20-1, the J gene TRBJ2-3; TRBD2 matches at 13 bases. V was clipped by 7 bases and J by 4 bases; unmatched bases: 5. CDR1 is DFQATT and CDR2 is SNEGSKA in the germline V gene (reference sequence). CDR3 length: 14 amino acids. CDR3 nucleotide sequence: TGCAGTGTCGACGGACTAGCGGGAGCAGATACGCAGTATTTT. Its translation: CSVDGLAGADTQYF.

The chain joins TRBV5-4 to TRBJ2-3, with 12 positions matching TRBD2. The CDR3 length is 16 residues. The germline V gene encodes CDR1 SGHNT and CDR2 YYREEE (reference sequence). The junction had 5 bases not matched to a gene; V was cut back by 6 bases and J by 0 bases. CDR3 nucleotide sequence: TGTGCCAGCACCTGGACTAGCGGGGTGAGCACAGATACGCAGTATTTT. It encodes CASTWTSGVSTDTQYF.

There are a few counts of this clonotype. CDR3 in amino acids: CSAPSGSGGADTQYF. In nucleotides, the CDR3 is TGCAGTGCTCCAAGCGGGAGCGGGGGGGCAGATACGCAGTATTTT. This chain links TRBV20-1 with TRBJ2-3; TRBD2 aligns across 10 bases. Germline lookup yields CDR1 DFQATT and CDR2 SNEGSKA (reference sequence). V trimming: 5 bases; J trimming: 4 bases; junction bases outside the gene matches: 9. CDR3 length: 15 residues.

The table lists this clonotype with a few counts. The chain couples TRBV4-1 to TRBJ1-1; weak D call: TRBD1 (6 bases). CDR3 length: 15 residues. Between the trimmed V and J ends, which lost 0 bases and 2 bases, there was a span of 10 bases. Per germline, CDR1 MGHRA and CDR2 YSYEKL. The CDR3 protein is CASSQDRQVNTEAFF. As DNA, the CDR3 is TGCGCCAGCAGCCAAGACCGACAGGTAAACACTGAAGCTTTCTTT.

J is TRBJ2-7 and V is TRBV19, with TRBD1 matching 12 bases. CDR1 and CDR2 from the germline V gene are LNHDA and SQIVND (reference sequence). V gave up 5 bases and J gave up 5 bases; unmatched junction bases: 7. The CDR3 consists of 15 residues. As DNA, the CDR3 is TGTGCCAGTAGTCACGGGACAGGGGGCCTGGACGAGCAGTACTTC. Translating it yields CASSHGTGGLDEQYF.

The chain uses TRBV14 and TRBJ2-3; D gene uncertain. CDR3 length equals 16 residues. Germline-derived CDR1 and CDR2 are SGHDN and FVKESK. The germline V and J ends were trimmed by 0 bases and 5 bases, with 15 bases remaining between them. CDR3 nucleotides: TGTGCCAGCAGCCAAGATATTGGCCTACCCGGAGATACGCAGTATTTT. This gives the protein CASSQDIGLPGDTQYF.

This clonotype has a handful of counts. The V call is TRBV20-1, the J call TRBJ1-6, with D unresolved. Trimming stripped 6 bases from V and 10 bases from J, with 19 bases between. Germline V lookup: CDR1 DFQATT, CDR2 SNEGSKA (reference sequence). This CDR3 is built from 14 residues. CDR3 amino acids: CSANGLAADSPLHF. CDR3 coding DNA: TGCAGTGCCAACGGCCTAGCGGCGGACTCACCCCTCCACTTT.

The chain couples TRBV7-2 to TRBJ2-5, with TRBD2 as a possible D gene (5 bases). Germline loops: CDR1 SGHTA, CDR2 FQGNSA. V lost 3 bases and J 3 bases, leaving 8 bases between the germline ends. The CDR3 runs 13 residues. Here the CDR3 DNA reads TGTGCCAGCAGCTTCACCGGGGAAGAGACCCAGTACTTC. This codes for CASSFTGEETQYF.

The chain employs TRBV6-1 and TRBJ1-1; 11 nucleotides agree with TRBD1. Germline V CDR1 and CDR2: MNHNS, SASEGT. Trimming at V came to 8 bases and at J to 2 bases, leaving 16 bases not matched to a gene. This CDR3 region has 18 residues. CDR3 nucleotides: TGTGCCAGCCCTCGAATCCCGGGACAGGGGGGAATTAACACTGAAGCTTTCTTT. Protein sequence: CASPRIPGQGGINTEAFF.

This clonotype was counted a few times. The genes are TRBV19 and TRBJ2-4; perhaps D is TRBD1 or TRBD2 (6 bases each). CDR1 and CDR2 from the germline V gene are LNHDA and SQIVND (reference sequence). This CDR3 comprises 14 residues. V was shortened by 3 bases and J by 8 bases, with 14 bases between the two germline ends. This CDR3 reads CASSIQGRGDIQYF. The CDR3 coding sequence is TGTGCCAGTAGTATCCAGGGGCGCGGGGACATTCAGTACTTC.

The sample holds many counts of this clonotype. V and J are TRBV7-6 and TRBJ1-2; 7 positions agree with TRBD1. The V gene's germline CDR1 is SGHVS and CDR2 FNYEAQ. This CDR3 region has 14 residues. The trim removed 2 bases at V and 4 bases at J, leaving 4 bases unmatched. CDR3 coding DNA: TGTGCCAGCAGCTTACTCAGGGGGGGCTATGGCTACACCTTC. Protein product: CASSLLRGGYGYTF. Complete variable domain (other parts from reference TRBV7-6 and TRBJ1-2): GAGVSQSPRYKVTKRGQDVALRCDPISGHVSLYWYRQALGQGPEFLTYFNYEAQQDKSGLPNDRFSAERPEGSISTLTIQRTEQRDSAMYRCASSLLRGGYGYTFGSGTRLTVV.

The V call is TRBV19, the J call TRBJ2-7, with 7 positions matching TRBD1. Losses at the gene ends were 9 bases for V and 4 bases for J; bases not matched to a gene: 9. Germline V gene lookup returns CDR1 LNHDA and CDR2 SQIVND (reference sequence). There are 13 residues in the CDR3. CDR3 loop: CASREGARYEQYF. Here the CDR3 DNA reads TGTGCCAGCCGAGAGGGGGCGAGATACGAGCAGTACTTC.

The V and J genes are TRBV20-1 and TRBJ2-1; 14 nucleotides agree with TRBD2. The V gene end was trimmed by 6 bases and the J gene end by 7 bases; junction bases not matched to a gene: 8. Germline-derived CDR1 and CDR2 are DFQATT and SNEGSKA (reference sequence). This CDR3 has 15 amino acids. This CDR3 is CSAALGLAGENEQFF. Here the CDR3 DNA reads TGCAGTGCCGCGTTGGGACTAGCGGGGGAGAATGAGCAGTTCTTC.

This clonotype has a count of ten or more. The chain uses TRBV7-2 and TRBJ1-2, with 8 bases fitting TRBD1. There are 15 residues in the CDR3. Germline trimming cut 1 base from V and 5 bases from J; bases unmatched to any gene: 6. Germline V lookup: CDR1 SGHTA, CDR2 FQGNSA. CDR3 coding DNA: TGTGCCAGCAGCTTAGAGGGTGGACAGGGATATGGCTACACCTTC. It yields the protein CASSLEGGQGYGYTF.

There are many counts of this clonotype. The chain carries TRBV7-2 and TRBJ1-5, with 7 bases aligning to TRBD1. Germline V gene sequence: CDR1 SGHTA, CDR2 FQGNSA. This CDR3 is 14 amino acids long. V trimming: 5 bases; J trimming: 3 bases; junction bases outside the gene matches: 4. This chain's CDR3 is CASSPDRVNQPQHF. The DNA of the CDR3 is TGTGCCAGCAGCCCCGACAGGGTCAATCAGCCCCAGCATTTT.

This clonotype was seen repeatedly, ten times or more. As DNA, the CDR3 is TGTGCCAGCAGCTCGCCCTGGGAGGCCGAGCAGTACTTC. Protein: CASSSPWEAEQYF. The V gene is TRBV7-8, the J gene TRBJ2-7, with D possibly being TRBD2 (6 bases). The germline gives CDR1 SGHVS, CDR2 FQNEAQ. Trimming left V 4 bases short and J 6 bases short, with 13 bases between. The CDR3 sequence is 13 residues long.

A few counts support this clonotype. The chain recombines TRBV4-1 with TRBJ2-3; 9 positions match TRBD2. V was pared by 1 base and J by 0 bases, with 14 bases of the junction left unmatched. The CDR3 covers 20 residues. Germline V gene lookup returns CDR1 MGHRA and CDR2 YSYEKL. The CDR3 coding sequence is TGCGCCAGCAGCCAAGTCCTTGTAAAACTAGCGGGCCGTAGCACAGATACGCAGTATTTT. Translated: CASSQVLVKLAGRSTDTQYF.

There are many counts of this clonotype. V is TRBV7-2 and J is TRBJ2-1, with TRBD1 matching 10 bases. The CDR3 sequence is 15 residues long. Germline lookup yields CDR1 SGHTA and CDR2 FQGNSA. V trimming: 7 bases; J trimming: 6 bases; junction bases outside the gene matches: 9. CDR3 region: CASNPDRGRFNEQFF. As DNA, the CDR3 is TGTGCCAGCAATCCTGACAGGGGGCGGTTCAATGAGCAGTTCTTC.

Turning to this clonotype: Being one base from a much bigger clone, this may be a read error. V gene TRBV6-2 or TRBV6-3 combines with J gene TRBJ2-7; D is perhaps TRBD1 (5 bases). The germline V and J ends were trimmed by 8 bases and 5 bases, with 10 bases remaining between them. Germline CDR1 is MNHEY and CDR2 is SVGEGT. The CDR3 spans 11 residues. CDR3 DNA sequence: TGTGCCAGCGGCAGGGTCCACGAGCAGTACTTC. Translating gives CASGRVHEQYF.

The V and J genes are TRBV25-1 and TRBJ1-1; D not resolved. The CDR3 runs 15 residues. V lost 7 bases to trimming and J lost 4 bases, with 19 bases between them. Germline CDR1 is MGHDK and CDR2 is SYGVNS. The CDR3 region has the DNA TGTGCCAGCAAGGCCAGGCGGGATCGGAGCACTGAAGCTTTCTTT. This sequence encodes CASKARRDRSTEAFF.

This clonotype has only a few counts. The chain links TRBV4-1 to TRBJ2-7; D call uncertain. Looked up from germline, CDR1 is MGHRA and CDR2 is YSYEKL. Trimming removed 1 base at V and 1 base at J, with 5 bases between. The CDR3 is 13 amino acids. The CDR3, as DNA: TGCGCCAGCAGCCAAGGGATTTCCTACGAGCAGTACTTC. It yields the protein CASSQGISYEQYF.

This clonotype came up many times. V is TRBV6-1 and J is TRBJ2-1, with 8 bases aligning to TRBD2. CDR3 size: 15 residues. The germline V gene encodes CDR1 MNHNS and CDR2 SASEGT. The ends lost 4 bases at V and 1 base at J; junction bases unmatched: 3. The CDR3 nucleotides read TGTGCCAGCAGTGCCGGGAGGGCGTCCTACAATGAGCAGTTCTTC. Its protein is CASSAGRASYNEQFF.

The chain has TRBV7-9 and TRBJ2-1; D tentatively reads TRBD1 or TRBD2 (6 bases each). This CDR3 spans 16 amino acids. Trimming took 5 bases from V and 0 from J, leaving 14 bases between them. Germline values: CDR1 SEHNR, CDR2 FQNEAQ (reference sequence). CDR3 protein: CASSTTGASSYNEQFF. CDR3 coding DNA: TGTGCCAGCAGCACGACGGGGGCCAGCTCCTACAATGAGCAGTTCTTC. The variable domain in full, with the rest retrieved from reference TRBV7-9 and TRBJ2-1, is DTGVSQNPRHKITKRGQNVTFRCDPISEHNRLYWYRQTLGQGPEFLTYFQNEAQLEKSRLLSDRFSAERPKGSFSTLEIQRTEQGDSAMYLCASSTTGASSYNEQFFGPGTRLTVL.

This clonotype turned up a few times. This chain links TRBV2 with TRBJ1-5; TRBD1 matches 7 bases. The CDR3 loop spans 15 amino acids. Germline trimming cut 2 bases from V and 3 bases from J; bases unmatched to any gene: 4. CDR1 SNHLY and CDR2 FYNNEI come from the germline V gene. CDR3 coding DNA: TGTGCCAGCAGTGAAAGACAGGGATACAATCAGCCCCAGCATTTT. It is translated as CASSERQGYNQPQHF.

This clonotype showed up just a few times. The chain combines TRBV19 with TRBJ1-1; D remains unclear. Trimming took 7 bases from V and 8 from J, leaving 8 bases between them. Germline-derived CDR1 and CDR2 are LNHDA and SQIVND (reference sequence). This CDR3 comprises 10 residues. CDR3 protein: CASNNLEAFF. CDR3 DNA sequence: TGTGCCAGTAATAACCTCGAAGCTTTCTTT.

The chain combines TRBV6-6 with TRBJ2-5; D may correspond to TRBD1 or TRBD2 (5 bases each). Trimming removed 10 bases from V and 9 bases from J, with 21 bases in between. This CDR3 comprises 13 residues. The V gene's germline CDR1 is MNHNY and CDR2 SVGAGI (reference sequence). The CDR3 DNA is TGTGCCACCCGAGGGACCGACCAAGGGGCCCAGTACTTC. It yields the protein CATRGTDQGAQYF.

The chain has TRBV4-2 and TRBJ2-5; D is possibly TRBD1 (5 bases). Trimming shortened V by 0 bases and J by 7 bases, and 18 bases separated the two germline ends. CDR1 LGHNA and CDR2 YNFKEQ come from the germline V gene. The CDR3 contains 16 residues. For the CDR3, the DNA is TGTGCCAGCAGCCAAGAGCCCCCGACAGAGACGGGGACCCAGTACTTC. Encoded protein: CASSQEPPTETGTQYF.

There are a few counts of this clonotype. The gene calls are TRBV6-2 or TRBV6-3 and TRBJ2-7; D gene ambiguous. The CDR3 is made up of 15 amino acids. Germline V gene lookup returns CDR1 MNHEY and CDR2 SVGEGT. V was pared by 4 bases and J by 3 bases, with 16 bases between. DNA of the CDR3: TGTGCCAGCAGTTTCCGGCAGAGACCCTACTACGAGCAGTACTTC. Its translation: CASSFRQRPYYEQYF.

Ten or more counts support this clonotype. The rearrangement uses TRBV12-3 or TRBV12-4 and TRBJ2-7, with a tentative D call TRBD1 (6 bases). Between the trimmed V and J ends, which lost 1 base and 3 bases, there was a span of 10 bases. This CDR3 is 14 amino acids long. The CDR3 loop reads CASSLVQGVYEQYF. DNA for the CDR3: TGTGCCAGCAGTTTAGTACAGGGTGTCTACGAGCAGTACTTC.

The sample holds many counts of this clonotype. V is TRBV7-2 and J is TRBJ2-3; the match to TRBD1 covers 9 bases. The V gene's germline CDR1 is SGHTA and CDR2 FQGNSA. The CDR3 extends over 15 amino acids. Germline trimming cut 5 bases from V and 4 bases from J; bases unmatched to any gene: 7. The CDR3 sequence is CASSLGGQGSDTQYF. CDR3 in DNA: TGTGCCAGCAGCCTAGGGGGACAGGGATCAGATACGCAGTATTTT.